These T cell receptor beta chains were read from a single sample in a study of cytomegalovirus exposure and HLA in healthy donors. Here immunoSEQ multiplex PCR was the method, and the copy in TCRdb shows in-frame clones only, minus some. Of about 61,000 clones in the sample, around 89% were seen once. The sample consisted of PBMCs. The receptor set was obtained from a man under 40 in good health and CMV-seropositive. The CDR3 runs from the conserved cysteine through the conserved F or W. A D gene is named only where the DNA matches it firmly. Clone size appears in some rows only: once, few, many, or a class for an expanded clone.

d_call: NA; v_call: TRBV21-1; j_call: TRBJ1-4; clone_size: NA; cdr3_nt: TGTGCCAGCAGCATTTGGGACAGAACTAATGAAAAACTGTTTTTT; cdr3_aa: CASSIWDRTNEKLFF
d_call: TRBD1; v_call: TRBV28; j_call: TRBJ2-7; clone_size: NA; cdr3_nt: TGTGCCAGCAGTTTGGGGACAGCGACCTACGAGCAGTACTTC; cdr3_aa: CASSLGTATYEQYF
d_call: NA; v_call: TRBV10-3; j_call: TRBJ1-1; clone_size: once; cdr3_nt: TGTGCCATCAGTGAGTCCGCAGGAATGAACACTGAAGCTTTCTTT; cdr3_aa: CAISESAGMNTEAFF
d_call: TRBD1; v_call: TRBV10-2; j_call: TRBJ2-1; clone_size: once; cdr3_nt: TGCGCCAGCACCCAGACAGGGGAAACTTACAATGAGCAGTTCTTC; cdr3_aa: CASTQTGETYNEQFF
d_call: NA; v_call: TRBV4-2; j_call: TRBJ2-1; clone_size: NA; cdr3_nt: TGTGCCAGCAGCCAAGAGAACGATAGGGGCGCTCGCTACAATGAGCAGTTCTTC; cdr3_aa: CASSQENDRGARYNEQFF
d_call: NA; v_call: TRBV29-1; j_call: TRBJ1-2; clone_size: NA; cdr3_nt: TGCAGCGTTGAATTGCGGAGCACCCTGGGCTATGGCTACACCTTC; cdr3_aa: CSVELRSTLGYGYTF
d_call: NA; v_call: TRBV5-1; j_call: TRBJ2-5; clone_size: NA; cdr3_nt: TGCGCCAGCAGCTTGGGCCCAGGCAGCAGCCGAGAGACCCAGTACTTC; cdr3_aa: CASSLGPGSSRETQYF
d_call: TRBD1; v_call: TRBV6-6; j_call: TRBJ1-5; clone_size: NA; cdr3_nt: TGTGCCAGCACTTCTAGGGGGGACAGAGGGGATCCCCAGCATTTT; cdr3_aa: CASTSRGDRGDPQHF
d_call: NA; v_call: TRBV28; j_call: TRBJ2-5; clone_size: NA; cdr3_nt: TGTGCCAGCAGTTTATCGGGGGAGCAAGAGACCCAGTACTTC; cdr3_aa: CASSLSGEQETQYF
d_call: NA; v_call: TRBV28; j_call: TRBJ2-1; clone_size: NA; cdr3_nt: TGTGCCAGCACCCTATTTATAAACTCCTACAATGAGCAGTTCTTC; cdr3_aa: CASTLFINSYNEQFF
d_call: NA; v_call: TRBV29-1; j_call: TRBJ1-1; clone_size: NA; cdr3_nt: TGCAGCGTTGTGACAGCTATGAACACTGAAGCTTTCTTT; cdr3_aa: CSVVTAMNTEAFF
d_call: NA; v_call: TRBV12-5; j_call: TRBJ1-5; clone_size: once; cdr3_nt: TGTGCTAGTGGTTTGGTAGCAGGGCGTGGATTCAATCAGCCCCAGCATTTT; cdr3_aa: CASGLVAGRGFNQPQHF
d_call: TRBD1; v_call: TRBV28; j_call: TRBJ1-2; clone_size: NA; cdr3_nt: TGTGCCAGCGGGACAGCTTTTTACTATGGCTACACCTTC; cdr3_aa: CASGTAFYYGYTF
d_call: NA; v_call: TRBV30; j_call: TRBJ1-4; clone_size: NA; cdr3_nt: TGTGCCTGGAGTGTCGGGATAGAGGGTGAAAAACTGTTTTTT; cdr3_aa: CAWSVGIEGEKLFF
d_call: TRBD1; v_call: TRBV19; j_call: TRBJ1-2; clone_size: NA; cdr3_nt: TGTGCCAGTACTCCCCGGACAGGGGAGGACTATGGCTACACCTTC; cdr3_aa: CASTPRTGEDYGYTF
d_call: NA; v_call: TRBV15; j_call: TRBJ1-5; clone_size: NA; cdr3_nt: TGTGCCACCAGCAGTGAGGGATTCAGCAATCAGCCCCAGCATTTT; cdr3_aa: CATSSEGFSNQPQHF
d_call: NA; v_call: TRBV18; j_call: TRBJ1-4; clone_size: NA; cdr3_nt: TGTGCCAGCACCAGGGGAGCTAATGAAAAACTGTTTTTT; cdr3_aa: CASTRGANEKLFF
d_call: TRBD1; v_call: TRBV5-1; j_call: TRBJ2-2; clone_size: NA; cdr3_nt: TGCGCCAGCAGCCCCGGGACAGGGAACACCGGGGAGCTGTTTTTT; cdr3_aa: CASSPGTGNTGELFF
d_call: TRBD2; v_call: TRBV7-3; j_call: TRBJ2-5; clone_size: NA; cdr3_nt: TGTGCCAGCAGCGATAGCGGGAGTAGTAAAGAGACCCAGTACTTC; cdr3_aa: CASSDSGSSKETQYF
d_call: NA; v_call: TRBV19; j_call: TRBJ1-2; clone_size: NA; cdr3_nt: TGTGCCAGTAGTTTTTCGGGGTATGGCTACACCTTC; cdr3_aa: CASSFSGYGYTF
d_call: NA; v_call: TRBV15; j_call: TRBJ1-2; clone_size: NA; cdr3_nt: TGTGCCACCAGCTCAGGGAAGGAAGGCTACACCTTC; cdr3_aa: CATSSGKEGYTF
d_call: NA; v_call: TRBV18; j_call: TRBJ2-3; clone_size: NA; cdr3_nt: TGTGCCAGCTCACCACCAGGAGCAGATACGCAGTATTTT; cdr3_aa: CASSPPGADTQYF
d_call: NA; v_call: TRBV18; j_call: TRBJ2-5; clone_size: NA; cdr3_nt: TGTGCCAGCTCGGAAGGGGCGCCAACCGCCCGGAGGACCCAGTACTTC; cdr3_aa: CASSEGAPTARRTQYF
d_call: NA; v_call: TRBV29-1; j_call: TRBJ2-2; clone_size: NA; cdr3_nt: TGCAGCGTTAGCGACAGGATTGGGGCCGGGGAGCTGTTTTTT; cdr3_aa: CSVSDRIGAGELFF
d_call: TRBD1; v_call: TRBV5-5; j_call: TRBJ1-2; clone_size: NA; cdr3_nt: TGTGCCAGCAACCTAGGGACAGTACTTTCTAACTATGGCTACACCTTC; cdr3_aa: CASNLGTVLSNYGYTF
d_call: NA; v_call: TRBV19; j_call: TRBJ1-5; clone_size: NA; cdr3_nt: TGTGCCAGTAGTATAGGCTCAGGCAGGGATAGCAATCAGCCCCAGCATTTT; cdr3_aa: CASSIGSGRDSNQPQHF